These T cell receptor beta chains were read from a single sample in a study of blood T cell repertoires in COVID-19. The repertoire was sequenced with immunoSEQ multiplex PCR; TCRdb's copy has only in-frame clones and lacks some. This table has approximately 460,000 clones, 75% to 90% appearing once. What was sequenced was peripheral blood. Receptors originate from a man between 18 and 29 years old with COVID-19, enrolled during active disease. Each CDR3 is given with its conserved first and last residue. Each record gives: clone size, J gene, D gene, V gene, CDR3 length, CDR3 DNA, CDR3 protein. The D gene is left open where the match is weak. Clone size is not always given. Where it is, it says once, few, many or a class for expanded clones.

abundance: .; j_gene: TRBJ2-7; d_gene: TRBD1; v_gene: TRBV5-1; len: 15; CDR3nt: TGCGCCAGCAGCTTGACAGGGGTCGTTGCCTACGAGCAGTACTTC; CDR3aa: CASSLTGVVAYEQYF
abundance: .; j_gene: TRBJ1-2; d_gene: .; v_gene: TRBV6-5; len: 12; CDR3nt: TGTGCCAGCAGCTTTACAGGGTTCGGCTACACCTTC; CDR3aa: CASSFTGFGYTF
abundance: .; j_gene: TRBJ2-7; d_gene: TRBD1; v_gene: TRBV6-5; len: 14; CDR3nt: TGTGCCAGCAGTTTCAACAGGGGGGTGTACGAGCAGTACTTC; CDR3aa: CASSFNRGVYEQYF
abundance: .; j_gene: TRBJ2-5; d_gene: TRBD2; v_gene: TRBV24-1; len: 15; CDR3nt: TGTGCCACCAGTGATTCTTCTAGCGGGAGCGAGACCCAGTACTTC; CDR3aa: CATSDSSSGSETQYF
abundance: .; j_gene: TRBJ2-1; d_gene: .; v_gene: TRBV11-2; len: 14; CDR3nt: TGTGCCAGCAGCTTAGGACTAGACGTAGATGAGCAGTTCTTC; CDR3aa: CASSLGLDVDEQFF
abundance: .; j_gene: TRBJ2-6; d_gene: .; v_gene: TRBV7-8; len: 18; CDR3nt: TGTGCCAGCTCCGCCCGGGACACCTCTCTGTCTGGGGCCAACGTCCTGACTTTC; CDR3aa: CASSARDTSLSGANVLTF
abundance: .; j_gene: TRBJ2-1; d_gene: TRBD2; v_gene: TRBV12-3/TRBV12-4; len: 13; CDR3nt: TGTGCCAGCAGGAGGGGACTAGTCAATGAGCAGTTCTTC; CDR3aa: CASRRGLVNEQFF
abundance: .; j_gene: TRBJ2-7; d_gene: TRBD1; v_gene: TRBV6-9; len: 18; CDR3nt: TGTGCCAGCAGTTATATCCCGGGACAGGGGCCCCCTGCCTACGAGCAGTACTTC; CDR3aa: CASSYIPGQGPPAYEQYF
abundance: .; j_gene: TRBJ2-7; d_gene: .; v_gene: TRBV5-4; len: 13; CDR3nt: TGTGCCAGCAGCTTGTGTGAGCGCTACGAGCAGTACTTC; CDR3aa: CASSLCERYEQYF
abundance: .; j_gene: TRBJ2-2; d_gene: TRBD1; v_gene: TRBV27; len: 13; CDR3nt: TGTGCCAGCAGTTCCACAGGGGCCGGGGAGCTGTTTTTT; CDR3aa: CASSSTGAGELFF
abundance: .; j_gene: TRBJ1-6; d_gene: .; v_gene: TRBV7-3; len: 15; CDR3nt: TGTGCCAGCAGCTTACGCAGGGAATTAAATTCACCCCTCCACTTT; CDR3aa: CASSLRRELNSPLHF
abundance: once; j_gene: TRBJ2-1; d_gene: TRBD2; v_gene: TRBV6-6; len: 17; CDR3nt: TGTGCCAGCAGTCGAGGACTAGCGGGAGGCCATTTCTATGAGCAGTTCTTC; CDR3aa: CASSRGLAGGHFYEQFF
abundance: .; j_gene: TRBJ2-2; d_gene: TRBD1; v_gene: TRBV6-5; len: 15; CDR3nt: TGTGCCAGCAGTAGACAGGGAACCAACACCGGGGAGCTGTTTTTT; CDR3aa: CASSRQGTNTGELFF
abundance: .; j_gene: TRBJ1-2; d_gene: TRBD1; v_gene: TRBV2; len: 16; CDR3nt: TGTGCCAGCAGTAAACGGGACAGGGGGTCCAACTATGGCTACACCTTC; CDR3aa: CASSKRDRGSNYGYTF
abundance: few; j_gene: TRBJ2-1; d_gene: TRBD2; v_gene: TRBV7-8; len: 14; CDR3nt: TGTGCCAGCAGCGTCGGGACTAGCCGCAATGAGCAGTTCTTC; CDR3aa: CASSVGTSRNEQFF
abundance: once; j_gene: TRBJ2-1; d_gene: TRBD2; v_gene: TRBV18; len: 17; CDR3nt: TGTGCCAGCTCACCAGATCCGGGACTAGCGGTTTACAATGAGCAGTTCTTC; CDR3aa: CASSPDPGLAVYNEQFF
abundance: .; j_gene: TRBJ1-2; d_gene: .; v_gene: TRBV9; len: 14; CDR3nt: TGTGCCAGCAGCGTAGATCGGGGGAATTATGGCTACACCTTC; CDR3aa: CASSVDRGNYGYTF
abundance: .; j_gene: TRBJ2-1; d_gene: TRBD2; v_gene: TRBV7-3; len: 15; CDR3nt: TGTGCCAGCAGCTTAGGGACTAGCTCCTACAATGAGCAGTTCTTC; CDR3aa: CASSLGTSSYNEQFF
abundance: .; j_gene: TRBJ2-1; d_gene: .; v_gene: TRBV4-1; len: 17; CDR3nt: TGCGCCAGCAGCCAAGATCGCGAGGCAAGCTCCTACAATGAGCAGTTCTTC; CDR3aa: CASSQDREASSYNEQFF
abundance: few; j_gene: TRBJ2-7; d_gene: TRBD1; v_gene: TRBV9; len: 13; CDR3nt: TGTGCCAGCACCGGACAGGGTTCGGGCGAGCAGTACTTC; CDR3aa: CASTGQGSGEQYF
abundance: .; j_gene: TRBJ2-5; d_gene: .; v_gene: TRBV7-9; len: 14; CDR3nt: TGTGCCAGCAGCTTAGCTGGGGCGGAAGAGACCCAGTACTTC; CDR3aa: CASSLAGAEETQYF
abundance: .; j_gene: TRBJ2-5; d_gene: .; v_gene: TRBV2; len: 13; CDR3nt: TGTGCCAGCAGTGAGGTGGGCTCGGAGACCCAGTACTTC; CDR3aa: CASSEVGSETQYF
abundance: .; j_gene: TRBJ1-5; d_gene: TRBD1; v_gene: TRBV6-5; len: 15; CDR3nt: TGTGCCAGCAGTCCGGTACAGGGGTTAAATCAGCCCCAGCATTTT; CDR3aa: CASSPVQGLNQPQHF
abundance: .; j_gene: TRBJ1-3; d_gene: .; v_gene: TRBV9; len: 16; CDR3nt: TGTGCCAGCAGCGCTCACCAGGGATCCCAAGGAAACACCATATATTTT; CDR3aa: CASSAHQGSQGNTIYF
abundance: .; j_gene: TRBJ2-5; d_gene: TRBD2; v_gene: TRBV5-4; len: 16; CDR3nt: TGTGCCAGCAGCCCCGACCGGACTAGCGGGAAAGGGACCCAGTACTTC; CDR3aa: CASSPDRTSGKGTQYF
abundance: .; j_gene: TRBJ2-5; d_gene: TRBD2; v_gene: TRBV19; len: 17; CDR3nt: TGTGCCAGTAGTACGTTCGGGACTAGCGGACTCCAAGAGACCCAGTACTTC; CDR3aa: CASSTFGTSGLQETQYF
abundance: .; j_gene: TRBJ2-7; d_gene: TRBD1; v_gene: TRBV10-3; len: 13; CDR3nt: TGTGCCATCAGTGAGGCAGGGGGCGACGAGCAGTACTTC; CDR3aa: CAISEAGGDEQYF
abundance: .; j_gene: TRBJ1-3; d_gene: .; v_gene: TRBV7-8; len: 17; CDR3nt: TGTGCCAGCAGCTTAGGTCCCCCTATAAGAGGTTTAGACACCATATATTTT; CDR3aa: CASSLGPPIRGLDTIYF
abundance: .; j_gene: TRBJ2-3; d_gene: .; v_gene: TRBV14; len: 17; CDR3nt: TGTGCCAGCAGCCCGAAGGGCAGCGGCCCGGGGGCAGATACGCAGTATTTT; CDR3aa: CASSPKGSGPGADTQYF
abundance: .; j_gene: TRBJ2-3; d_gene: .; v_gene: TRBV20-1; len: 14; CDR3nt: TGCAGTGCTAGTTTGGAGACCAGCACAGATACGCAGTATTTT; CDR3aa: CSASLETSTDTQYF
abundance: few; j_gene: TRBJ2-5; d_gene: .; v_gene: TRBV5-1; len: 15; CDR3nt: TGCGCCAGCAGCTCGATTAGGGGCCACCAAGAGACCCAGTACTTC; CDR3aa: CASSSIRGHQETQYF
abundance: .; j_gene: TRBJ2-5; d_gene: .; v_gene: TRBV30; len: 14; CDR3nt: TGTGCCTGGAGTAGGAGCGGCAGTAAGGAGACCCAGTACTTC; CDR3aa: CAWSRSGSKETQYF
abundance: .; j_gene: TRBJ2-1; d_gene: .; v_gene: TRBV7-8; len: 16; CDR3nt: TGTGCCAGCAGCTTAGAGGGACTCCCATTTTCCAATGAGCAGTTCTTC; CDR3aa: CASSLEGLPFSNEQFF
abundance: .; j_gene: TRBJ1-5; d_gene: .; v_gene: TRBV7-9; len: 15; CDR3nt: TGTGCCAGCAGCCCCCAGGGAACGGTGCAGCAGCCCCAGCATTTT; CDR3aa: CASSPQGTVQQPQHF
abundance: few; j_gene: TRBJ2-7; d_gene: TRBD2; v_gene: TRBV24-1; len: 16; CDR3nt: TGTGCCACCAGTGACCCACTCAAAGCGGGAAACTACGAGCAGTACTTC; CDR3aa: CATSDPLKAGNYEQYF
abundance: .; j_gene: TRBJ1-6; d_gene: .; v_gene: TRBV7-9; len: 17; CDR3nt: TGTGCCAGCAGCTTAGGGGCGACATCCCTACATAATTCACCCCTCCACTTT; CDR3aa: CASSLGATSLHNSPLHF
abundance: .; j_gene: TRBJ2-3; d_gene: TRBD2; v_gene: TRBV5-1; len: 18; CDR3nt: TGCGCCAGCAGCCCCCACCTGAATGGAGCGGGAGTCACAGATACGCAGTATTTT; CDR3aa: CASSPHLNGAGVTDTQYF
abundance: .; j_gene: TRBJ1-4; d_gene: TRBD1; v_gene: TRBV9; len: 14; CDR3nt: TGTGCCAGCGCTTACGGGACAGATAATGAAAAACTGTTTTTT; CDR3aa: CASAYGTDNEKLFF